The subject of this entry is one T cell receptor (beta chain). Its matching antigen is unknown. With 2 bases removed from V and 13 bases from J, the gap between germline ends came to 12 bases. This CDR3 region has 12 residues. Germline loops: CDR1 DFQATT, CDR2 SNEGSKA (reference sequence). A second PCR of 7 to 11 cycles used a sample-barcoded 5' primer and a J-beta primer mix. TCRdb re-analysed the 5' RACE reads in MiXCR, keeping a single row per CDR3 protein. The sample shows about 1.6 million distinct CDR3 sequences, 30% to 35% of them seen only once. The sample originates from a study of blood T cells in healthy people across ages. General observations from the study: Older individuals had lower TCR beta diversity per million T cells (the decline was roughly linear).

The source material was blood. This sequence was found in a young woman in good health. V and J are TRBV20-1 and TRBJ1-6; weak D call: TRBD1 (6 bases). CDR3 in amino acids: CSARWQGNPLHF. In nucleotides, the CDR3 is TGCAGTGCTAGATGGCAGGGGAACCCCCTCCACTTT.